This T cell receptor (beta chain) was found in a study of monozygotic twins with inflammatory bowel disease. Whole-study results and caveats: The analysis yielded no support for one strong signal or clonotype associated with IBD.

A word on this clonotype: Its target is unknown.

From germline, CDR1 is SEHNR and CDR2 FQNEAQ (reference sequence). CDR3 size: 17 residues. Each sample had eight separate cDNA synthesis reactions. TCRdb re-called the 5' RACE reads and gives one entry per CDR3 protein, without DNA. Its table records approximately 390,000 distinct CDR3 sequences. Sequenced material: blood. The chain has TRBV7-9 and TRBJ1-1. The TCR originated in a human donor with ulcerative colitis or Crohn's disease, or a healthy co-twin of an affected twin (not recorded which). This CDR3 reads CASSYALANQRRVEAFF.